The clone carrying this TCR beta chain was seen a handful of times. Its target is unknown. The data originate from a study of identical twins. General observations from the study: With monozygotic twins, out-of-frame TCR alpha sharing exceeded what models estimated.

A universal primer binding site was introduced by template switching. The final cDNA contained unique molecular identifiers. TCRdb re-derived calls from the 5' RACE reads in MiXCR, one entry per CDR3 protein. The profile shows 410,000 or so distinct CDR3 sequences, about 18% of them singletons. Healthy Caucasian donors formed the entire cohort. The CDR3 covers 14 residues. Trimming pared 2 bases from V and 3 bases from J, leaving 9 bases between. The germline V gene encodes CDR1 LNHNV and CDR2 YYDKDF (reference sequence). This chain links TRBV15 with TRBJ2-3; D may be TRBD2 (5 bases). This receptor was obtained from a man in his fifties in good health. Sample: naive T cells sorted from blood. The CDR3 DNA sequence: TGTGCCACCAGCAGATCCCGGGGAACAGATACGCAGTATTTT. Its protein is CATSRSRGTDTQYF.